Given below is one T cell receptor beta chain in context. Its antigen remains unknown. The data were taken from a study of monozygotic twins with inflammatory bowel disease. The CDR3 is 12 residues long. Germline lookup yields CDR1 LNHDA and CDR2 SQIVND (reference sequence). Study-wide results and caveats: Compared with healthy co-twins, IBD patients showed reduced TCRbeta repertoire diversity by inverse Simpson. Results did not support any single strong IBD-associated signal or clonotype.

TCRdb re-called the 5' RACE reads and shows each CDR3 protein once, DNA omitted. The sample has fewer than 550,000 distinct CDR3 sequences. No T cells were sorted before total RNA was taken from whole blood. The specimen sequenced was blood. The TCR was taken from a human donor with ulcerative colitis or Crohn's disease, or a healthy co-twin of an affected twin (not recorded which). The chain joins TRBV19 to TRBJ1-2. CDR3 residues: CASSIDSYGYTF.